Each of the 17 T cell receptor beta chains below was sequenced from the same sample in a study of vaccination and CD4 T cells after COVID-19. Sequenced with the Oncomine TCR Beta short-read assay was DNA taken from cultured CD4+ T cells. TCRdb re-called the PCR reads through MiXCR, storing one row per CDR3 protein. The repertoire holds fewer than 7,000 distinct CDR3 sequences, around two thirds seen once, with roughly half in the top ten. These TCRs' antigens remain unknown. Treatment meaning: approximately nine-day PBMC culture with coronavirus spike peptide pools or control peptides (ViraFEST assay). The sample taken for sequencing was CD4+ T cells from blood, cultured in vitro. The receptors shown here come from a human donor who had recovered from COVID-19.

The CDR3 loop reads CASSLALGGYEQYF. The CDR3 nucleotides are TGTGCCAGCAGCTTAGCGCTCGGGGGTTACGAGCAGTACTTC. The chain carries TRBV7-9 and TRBJ2-7, with a possible D match to TRBD2 (6 bases). The CDR3 spans 14 residues. The germline CDR1 and CDR2 sequences are SEHNR and FQNEAQ (reference sequence). V lost 0 bases, J lost 4 bases, and 10 bases lay in between.

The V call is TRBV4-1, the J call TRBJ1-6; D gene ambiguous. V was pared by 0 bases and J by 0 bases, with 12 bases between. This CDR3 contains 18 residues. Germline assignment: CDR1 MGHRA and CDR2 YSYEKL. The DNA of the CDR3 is TGCGCCAGCAGCCAAGATGGGGTGAAATACTCCTATAATTCACCCCTCCACTTT. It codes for CASSQDGVKYSYNSPLHF.

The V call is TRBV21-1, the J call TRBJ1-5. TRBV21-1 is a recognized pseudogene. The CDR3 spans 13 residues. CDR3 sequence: CASSKVVSEPQHF. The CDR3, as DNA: TGTGCCAGCAGCAAAGTCGTCTCCGAGCCCCAGCATTTT.

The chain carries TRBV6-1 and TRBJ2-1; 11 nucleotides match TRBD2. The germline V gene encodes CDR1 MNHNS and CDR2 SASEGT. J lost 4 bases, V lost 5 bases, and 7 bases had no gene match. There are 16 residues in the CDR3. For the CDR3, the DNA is TGTGCCAGCAGTCCGTGGGGGACTAGCGGTTACAATGAGCAGTTCTTC. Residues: CASSPWGTSGYNEQFF.

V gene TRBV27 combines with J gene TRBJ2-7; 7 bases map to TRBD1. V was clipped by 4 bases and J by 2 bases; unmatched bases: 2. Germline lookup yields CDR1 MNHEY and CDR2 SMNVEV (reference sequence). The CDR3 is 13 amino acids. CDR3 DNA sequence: TGTGCCAGCAGTTACAGGGGTCCCTACGAGCAGTACTTC. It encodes CASSYRGPYEQYF.

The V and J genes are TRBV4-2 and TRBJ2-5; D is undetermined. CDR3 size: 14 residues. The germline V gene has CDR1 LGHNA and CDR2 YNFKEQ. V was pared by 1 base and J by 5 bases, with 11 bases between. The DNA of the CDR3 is TGTGCCAGCAGCCAAGTTATGGGGTTGGAGACCCAGTACTTC. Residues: CASSQVMGLETQYF.

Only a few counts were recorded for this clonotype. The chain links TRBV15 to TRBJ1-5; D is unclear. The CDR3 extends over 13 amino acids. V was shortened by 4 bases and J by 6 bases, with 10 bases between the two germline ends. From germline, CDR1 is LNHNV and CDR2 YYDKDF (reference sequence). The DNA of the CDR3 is TGTGCCACCAGCAACAGACTATCTCAGCCCCAGCATTTT. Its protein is CATSNRLSQPQHF.

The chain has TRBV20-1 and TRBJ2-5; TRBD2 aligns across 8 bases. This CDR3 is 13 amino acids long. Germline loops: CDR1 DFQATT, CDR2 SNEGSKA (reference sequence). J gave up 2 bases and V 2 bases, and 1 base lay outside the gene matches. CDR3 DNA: TGCAGTGCTAGAAGCGGGGGACAAGAGACCCAGTACTTC. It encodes CSARSGGQETQYF.

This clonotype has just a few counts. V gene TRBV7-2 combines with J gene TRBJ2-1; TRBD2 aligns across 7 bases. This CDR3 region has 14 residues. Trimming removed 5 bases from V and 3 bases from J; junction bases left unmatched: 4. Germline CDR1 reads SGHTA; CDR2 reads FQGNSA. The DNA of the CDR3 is TGTGCCAGCAGCGCCCGGACTAGCTACAATGAGCAGTTCTTC. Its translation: CASSARTSYNEQFF.

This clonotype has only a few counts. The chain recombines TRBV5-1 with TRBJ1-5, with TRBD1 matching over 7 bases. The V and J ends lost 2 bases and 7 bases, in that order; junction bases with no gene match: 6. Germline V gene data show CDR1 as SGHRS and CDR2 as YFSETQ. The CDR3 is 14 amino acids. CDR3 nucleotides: TGCGCCAGCAGCTTTACAGGGGAGGGACAGCCCCAGCATTTT. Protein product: CASSFTGEGQPQHF.

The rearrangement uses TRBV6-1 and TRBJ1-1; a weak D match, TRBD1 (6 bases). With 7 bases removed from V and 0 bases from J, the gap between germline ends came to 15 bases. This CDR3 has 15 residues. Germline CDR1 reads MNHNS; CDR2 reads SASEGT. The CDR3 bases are TGTGCCAGCAAAGGGAGAGGGGGGATGAACACTGAAGCTTTCTTT. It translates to CASKGRGGMNTEAFF.

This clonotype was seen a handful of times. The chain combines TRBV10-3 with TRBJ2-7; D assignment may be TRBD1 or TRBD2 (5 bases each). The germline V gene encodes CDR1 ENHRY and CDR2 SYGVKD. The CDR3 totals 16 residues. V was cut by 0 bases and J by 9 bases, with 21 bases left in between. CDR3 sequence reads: CAISESVPGTPTRQYF. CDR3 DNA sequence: TGTGCCATCAGTGAGTCGGTCCCGGGGACCCCTACGAGGCAGTACTTC.

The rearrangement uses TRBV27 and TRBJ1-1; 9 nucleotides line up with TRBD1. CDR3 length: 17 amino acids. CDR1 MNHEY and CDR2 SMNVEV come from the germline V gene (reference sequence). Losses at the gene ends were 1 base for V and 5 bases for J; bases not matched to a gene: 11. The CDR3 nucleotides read TGTGCCAGCAGTTTATTTCCTGCCGGGACAGGGAGGACTGAAGCTTTCTTT. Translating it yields CASSLFPAGTGRTEAFF.

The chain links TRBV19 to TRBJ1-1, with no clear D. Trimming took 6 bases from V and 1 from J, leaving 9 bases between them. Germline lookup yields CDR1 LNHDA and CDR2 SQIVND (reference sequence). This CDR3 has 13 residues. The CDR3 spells CASSVQRNTEAFF. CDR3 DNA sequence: TGTGCCAGTAGCGTACAGAGGAACACTGAAGCTTTCTTT.

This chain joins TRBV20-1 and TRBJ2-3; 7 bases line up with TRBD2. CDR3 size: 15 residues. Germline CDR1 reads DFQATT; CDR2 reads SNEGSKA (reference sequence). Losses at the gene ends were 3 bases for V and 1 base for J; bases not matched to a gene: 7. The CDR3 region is CSARTTSIGTDTQYF. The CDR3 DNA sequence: TGCAGTGCTAGGACGACTAGCATCGGCACAGATACGCAGTATTTT.

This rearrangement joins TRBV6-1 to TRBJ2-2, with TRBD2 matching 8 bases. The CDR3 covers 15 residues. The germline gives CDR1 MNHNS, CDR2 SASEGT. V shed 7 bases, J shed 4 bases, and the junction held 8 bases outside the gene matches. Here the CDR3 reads CASMRREGGTGELFF. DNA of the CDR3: TGTGCCAGCATGAGACGGGAGGGTGGCACCGGGGAGCTGTTTTTT.

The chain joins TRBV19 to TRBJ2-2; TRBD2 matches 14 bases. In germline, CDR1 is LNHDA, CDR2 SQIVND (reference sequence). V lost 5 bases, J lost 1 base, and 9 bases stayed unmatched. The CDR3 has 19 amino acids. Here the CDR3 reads CASSSSTGLAGENTGELFF. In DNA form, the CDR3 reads TGTGCCAGTAGTTCCTCAACGGGACTAGCGGGGGAGAACACCGGGGAGCTGTTTTTT.